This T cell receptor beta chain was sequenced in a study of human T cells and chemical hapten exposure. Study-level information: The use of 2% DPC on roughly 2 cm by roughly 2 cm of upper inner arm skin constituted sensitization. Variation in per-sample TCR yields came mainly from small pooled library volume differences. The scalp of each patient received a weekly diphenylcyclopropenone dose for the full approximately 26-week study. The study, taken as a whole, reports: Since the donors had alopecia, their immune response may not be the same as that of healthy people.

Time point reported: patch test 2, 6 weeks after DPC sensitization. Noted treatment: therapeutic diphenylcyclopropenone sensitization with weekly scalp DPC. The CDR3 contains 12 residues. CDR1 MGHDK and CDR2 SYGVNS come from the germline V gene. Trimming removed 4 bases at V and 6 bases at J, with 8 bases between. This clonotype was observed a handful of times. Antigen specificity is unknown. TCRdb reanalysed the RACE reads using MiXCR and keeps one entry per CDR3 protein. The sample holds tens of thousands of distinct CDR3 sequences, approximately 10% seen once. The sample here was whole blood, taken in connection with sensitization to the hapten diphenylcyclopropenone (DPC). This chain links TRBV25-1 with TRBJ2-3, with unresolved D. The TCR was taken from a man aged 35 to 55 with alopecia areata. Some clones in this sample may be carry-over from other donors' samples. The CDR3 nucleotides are TGTGCCAGCAGTGTTGAGCTCGATACGCAGTATTTT. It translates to CASSVELDTQYF.